The 31 T cell receptor beta chains below all came from one sample that was sequenced in a study of identical twins. TCRdb processed the 5' RACE reads anew with MiXCR; each CDR3 protein has one entry. Here the sample spans some 500,000 distinct CDR3 sequences, 9.6% being singletons. Another study also made use of these data, one on yellow fever vaccine responses in identical twins.

The source material was PBMCs. The receptors here all came from a woman aged 18-35 years in good health.

This chain uses TRBV7-2 with TRBJ2-3; D may be TRBD2 (6 bases). The V gene's germline CDR1 is SGHTA and CDR2 FQGNSA. The V and J ends lost 7 bases and 1 base respectively, with 12 bases between them. This CDR3 contains 14 residues. The CDR3 is CASTWRDGTDTQYF. Written as DNA, the CDR3 is TGTGCCAGCACGTGGAGGGATGGCACAGATACGCAGTATTTT.

Ten or more counts support this clonotype. The CDR3 region is CASKTSREGNEQFF. In nucleotides, the CDR3 is TGTGCCAGCAAGACTTCACGTGAGGGCAATGAGCAGTTCTTC. J is TRBJ2-1 and V is TRBV6-1; D is possibly TRBD2 (5 bases). Germline V gene lookup returns CDR1 MNHNS and CDR2 SASEGT. Trimming shortened V by 7 bases and J by 6 bases, and 16 bases separated the two germline ends. The CDR3 runs 14 residues.

This clonotype was seen repeatedly, ten times or more. The chain couples TRBV12-3 or TRBV12-4 to TRBJ2-2; D possibly matches TRBD1 or TRBD2 (5 bases each). The V end lost 7 bases, the J end lost 8 bases, and 20 bases lay between the germline ends. The CDR3 spans 15 residues. CDR3 nucleotide sequence: TGTGCCAGCATTCAGGGCCGGGGCCGTCGTGGGGAGCTGTTTTTT. The encoded protein is CASIQGRGRRGELFF.

This clonotype has a handful of counts. Written as DNA, the CDR3 is TGTGCCAGCAGTGAAGGGAGCCTCTCCTACGAGCAGTACTTC. Encoded protein: CASSEGSLSYEQYF. V and J are TRBV2 and TRBJ2-7; no reliable D call. CDR1 SNHLY and CDR2 FYNNEI come from the germline V gene. V shed 1 base and J shed 0 bases, with 7 bases lying between them. This CDR3 has 14 residues.

This clonotype was counted ten times or more. The V gene is TRBV5-1, the J gene TRBJ2-3; 7 bases match TRBD1. CDR1 SGHRS and CDR2 YFSETQ come from the germline V gene. CDR3 length: 14 amino acids. V was clipped by 3 bases and J by 6 bases; unmatched bases: 7. The CDR3 here is CASSWDSKKDTQYF. CDR3 nucleotide sequence: TGCGCCAGCAGCTGGGACAGTAAGAAGGATACGCAGTATTTT.

This sequence joins TRBV27 and TRBJ1-3; 9 bases are a match to TRBD1. The CDR3 spans 15 residues. V shed 6 bases and J 3 bases; nucleotides not matched to a gene: 6. CDR1 and CDR2 from the germline V gene are MNHEY and SMNVEV (reference sequence). The CDR3 protein is CASSSLDRGGNTIYF. CDR3 bases: TGTGCCAGCAGCTCCCTGGACAGGGGTGGAAACACCATATATTTT.

This clonotype came up a few times. The genes are TRBV12-3 or TRBV12-4 and TRBJ1-5; 12 nucleotides align to TRBD1. V lost 6 bases, J lost 5 bases, and 8 bases stayed unmatched. The CDR3 has 16 amino acids. The CDR3 protein is CASSYPGQGADQPQHF. As DNA, the CDR3 is TGTGCCAGCAGCTACCCGGGACAGGGGGCGGATCAGCCCCAGCATTTT.

This clonotype was recorded at least ten times. This chain links TRBV9 with TRBJ2-1, with D unclear. There are 17 residues in the CDR3. Trimming removed 0 bases at V and 0 bases at J, with 13 bases between. Per the germline V gene, CDR1 is SGDLS and CDR2 is YYNGEE. CDR3 nucleotide sequence: TGTGCCAGCAGCGTAGCGGTCAGGCAGAGCTCCTACAATGAGCAGTTCTTC. It is translated as CASSVAVRQSSYNEQFF.

This clonotype was seen a handful of times. This chain links TRBV9 with TRBJ1-2, with D perhaps TRBD1 (5 bases). Germline CDR1 and CDR2: SGDLS and YYNGEE. Trimming cost V 0 bases and J 0 bases, with 9 bases left between them. There are 15 residues in the CDR3. CDR3 in DNA: TGTGCCAGCAGCGTAGGAAGGGGACCTAACTATGGCTACACCTTC. This sequence encodes CASSVGRGPNYGYTF.

This clonotype has at least ten counts. The V call is TRBV14, the J call TRBJ2-3; a possible D gene is TRBD2 (5 bases). From germline, CDR1 is SGHDN and CDR2 FVKESK. The CDR3 covers 15 residues. The V end was cut by 8 bases, the J end by 5 bases, with 20 bases between. CDR3 nucleotide sequence: TGTGCCAGCGCGCCCTCAGGACTTATCCGAGATACGCAGTATTTT. Translating it yields CASAPSGLIRDTQYF.

The rearrangement links TRBV19 to TRBJ2-1, with TRBD1 matching over 7 bases. The CDR3 runs to 16 residues. V lost 7 bases and J lost 2; bases outside the gene matches: 11. Germline lookup yields CDR1 LNHDA and CDR2 SQIVND (reference sequence). CDR3 bases: TGTGCCAGTAAAATCCAGGGGGACAACCCCTACAATGAGCAGTTCTTC. Its protein is CASKIQGDNPYNEQFF. Full variable domain (outside the CDR3, taken from reference TRBV19 and TRBJ2-1): DGGITQSPKYLFRKEGQNVTLSCEQNLNHDAMYWYRQDPGQGLRLIYYSQIVNDFQKGDIAEGYSVSREKKESFPLTVTSAQKNPTAFYLCASKIQGDNPYNEQFFGPGTRLTVL.

V usage is TRBV9 and J usage is TRBJ2-2; a possible D gene is TRBD1 (6 bases). CDR1 SGDLS and CDR2 YYNGEE come from the germline V gene. The CDR3 runs 15 residues. The ends were cut back, 2 bases at V and 4 bases at J, with 12 bases in the middle. The CDR3 is CASSVSGQSTGELFF. CDR3 bases: TGTGCCAGCAGCGTGTCCGGACAGTCCACCGGGGAGCTGTTTTTT.

V gene TRBV5-5 combines with J gene TRBJ2-5; TRBD2 matches at 9 bases. The CDR3 has 17 residues. Germline-derived CDR1 and CDR2 are SGHKS and YYEKEE (reference sequence). V was clipped by 4 bases and J by 3 bases; unmatched bases: 13. The CDR3 DNA reads TGTGCCAGCAGCCTCCTAGAAGCGGGAGGCATTAAAGAGACCCAGTACTTC. Translating it yields CASSLLEAGGIKETQYF.

This clonotype was counted only a few times. The V and J genes are TRBV6-5 and TRBJ2-7; 13 bases are shared with TRBD2. The CDR3 is 18 amino acids. Germline V gives CDR1 MNHEY, CDR2 SVGAGI. V was clipped by 4 bases and J by 4 bases; unmatched bases: 13. In DNA, the CDR3 is TGTGCCAGCAGTTTTCCAGATCGGACTAGCGGGAGAAAATACGAGCAGTACTTC. This translates into CASSFPDRTSGRKYEQYF.

The CDR3, as DNA: TGTGCCAGCAGCCCCCCTTTCCCAGGCTACACCTTC. It codes for CASSPPFPGYTF. The chain combines TRBV28 with TRBJ1-2, with no clear D. V was pared by 6 bases and J by 8 bases, with 13 bases between. This CDR3 region has 12 residues. Germline V lookup: CDR1 MDHEN, CDR2 SYDVKM.

A few counts support this clonotype. This chain connects TRBV6-5 to TRBJ2-1, with TRBD2 matching over 8 bases. CDR1 is MNHEY and CDR2 is SVGAGI in the germline V gene. CDR3 length: 15 residues. Germline trimming cut 2 bases from V and 3 bases from J; bases unmatched to any gene: 3. CDR3 loop: CASSYAAGGYNEQFF. In DNA, the CDR3 is TGTGCCAGCAGTTACGCGGCGGGGGGCTACAATGAGCAGTTCTTC.

The gene calls are TRBV15 and TRBJ2-7; the D call may be TRBD1 or TRBD2 (6 bases each). CDR1 LNHNV and CDR2 YYDKDF come from the germline V gene (reference sequence). V lost 1 base to trimming and J lost 3 bases, with 10 bases between them. The CDR3 has 14 amino acids. The CDR3 loop reads CATSRVGGGYEQYF. CDR3 coding DNA: TGTGCCACCAGCAGAGTCGGGGGCGGCTACGAGCAGTACTTC.

The chain links TRBV11-2 to TRBJ2-5; a weak D match, TRBD2 (6 bases). Germline V gene sequence: CDR1 SGHAT, CDR2 FQNNGV. CDR3 length equals 17 residues. V lost 5 bases to trimming and J lost 1 base, with 20 bases between them. The CDR3 sequence is CASSPGRGSGPQETQYF. The CDR3 nucleotides are TGTGCCAGCAGCCCCGGCCGGGGGTCAGGGCCCCAAGAGACCCAGTACTTC.

In its sample, this clonotype was seen a few times. This chain connects TRBV29-1 to TRBJ2-7, with D unresolved. The V gene lost 7 bases and the J gene lost 2 bases, with 18 bases spanning the gap. The CDR3 has 14 amino acids. Germline-derived CDR1 and CDR2 are SQVTM and ANQGSEA. The CDR3 here is CSAMDQNIAYEQYF. The CDR3 nucleotides read TGCAGCGCTATGGACCAAAACATCGCCTACGAGCAGTACTTC.

The table lists this clonotype with many counts. The chain carries TRBV12-3 or TRBV12-4 and TRBJ2-1, with D possibly matching TRBD2 (6 bases). This CDR3 comprises 13 residues. The V and J ends lost 4 bases and 8 bases respectively, with 12 bases between them. CDR3 region: CASSSSGVHEQFF. For the CDR3, the DNA is TGTGCCAGCAGTTCGTCGGGGGTCCATGAGCAGTTCTTC.

This chain connects TRBV1 to TRBJ1-1; no check of the table's D call, TRBD1, against the DNA was made. TRBV1 is deemed a pseudogene. The CDR3 spans 12 residues. The CDR3 loop is CTSTQENTEAFF. For the CDR3, the DNA is TGCACCAGCACACAGGAGAACACTGAAGCTTTCTTT.

The sample holds many counts of this clonotype. The gene calls are TRBV12-3 or TRBV12-4 and TRBJ2-1, with 8 bases fitting TRBD2. The CDR3 totals 16 residues. J was trimmed by 0 bases and V by 6 bases; bases with no gene match: 7. The CDR3 DNA sequence: TGTGCCAGCAGAGTTAATAGCGGGACCTCCTACAATGAGCAGTTCTTC. It specifies CASRVNSGTSYNEQFF.

This clonotype was detected a few times. This chain joins TRBV7-2 and TRBJ2-1; a weak D match, TRBD2 (6 bases). The CDR3 has 15 amino acids. Germline loops: CDR1 SGHTA, CDR2 FQGNSA. Trimming removed 5 bases at V and 9 bases at J, with 20 bases between. CDR3 DNA sequence: TGTGCCAGCAGCCGGAGACTAGGGGCCTATGGTGAGCAGTTCTTC. This encodes CASSRRLGAYGEQFF.

This clonotype occurred many times. The rearrangement links TRBV29-1 to TRBJ2-6, with 9 bases lining up with TRBD1. Germline CDR1 SQVTM, CDR2 ANQGSEA. The trim removed 2 bases at V and 0 bases at J, leaving 8 bases unmatched. The CDR3 consists of 18 residues. The CDR3 region has the DNA TGCAGCGTTGAAACAGGGGGCTATCATAGCTCTGGGGCCAACGTCCTGACTTTC. Protein sequence: CSVETGGYHSSGANVLTF.

This clonotype was found a few times. The rearrangement joins TRBV5-1 to TRBJ1-1; D ambiguous. CDR1 and CDR2 (germline): SGHRS, YFSETQ. The CDR3 runs to 14 residues. V was trimmed by 0 bases and J by 6 bases, leaving 12 bases between them. For the CDR3, the DNA is TGCGCCAGCAGCTTGGAGGGTCCCTCCCCTGAAGCTTTCTTT. It specifies CASSLEGPSPEAFF.

The chain uses TRBV6-6 and TRBJ2-7, with unresolved D. This CDR3 is built from 13 residues. Per germline, CDR1 MNHNY and CDR2 SVGAGI (reference sequence). V lost 7 bases, J lost 6 bases, and 16 bases lay in between. The CDR3 DNA sequence: TGTGCCAGCACCTCCGTGAAGGTCGGCGAGCAGTACTTC. Protein: CASTSVKVGEQYF.

This clonotype was seen repeatedly, ten times or more. This chain connects TRBV6-1 to TRBJ2-3; D unclear. The CDR3 is 15 amino acids. The ends were cut back, 6 bases at V and 5 bases at J, with 18 bases in the middle. Germline loops: CDR1 MNHNS, CDR2 SASEGT. As DNA, the CDR3 is TGTGCCAGCAGCCGCCCTAGGGTAGTTCAAGATACGCAGTATTTT. As protein: CASSRPRVVQDTQYF.

V and J are TRBV20-1 and TRBJ2-7; TRBD2 matches at 7 bases. The J segment lost 2 bases and the V segment lost 5 bases, leaving 3 bases of the junction unmatched. Germline values: CDR1 DFQATT, CDR2 SNEGSKA (reference sequence). The CDR3 covers 12 residues. In DNA form, the CDR3 reads TGCAGTGCTCAGCGGGGACCCTACGAGCAGTACTTC. Its translation: CSAQRGPYEQYF.

This clonotype was found a few times. This sequence joins TRBV6-5 and TRBJ1-1; D gene unclear. The CDR3 sequence is 14 residues long. CDR1 MNHEY and CDR2 SVGAGI come from the germline V gene. V lost 0 bases to trimming and J lost 1 base, with 6 bases between them. The CDR3 sequence is CASSYSNRNTEAFF. The CDR3, as DNA: TGTGCCAGCAGTTACTCGAATAGGAACACTGAAGCTTTCTTT.

The CDR3 region is CASSQGRGAYGYTF. The CDR3, as DNA: TGTGCCAGCAGTCAGGGTAGGGGTGCCTATGGCTACACCTTC. This rearrangement joins TRBV28 to TRBJ1-2; D is perhaps TRBD1 (5 bases). The germline V gene encodes CDR1 MDHEN and CDR2 SYDVKM. Between the trimmed V and J ends, which lost 5 bases and 4 bases, there was a span of 14 bases. CDR3 length equals 14 residues.

This clonotype was recorded at least ten times. This chain joins TRBV10-3 and TRBJ2-7; 13 nucleotides line up with TRBD2. This CDR3 region has 17 residues. V lost 1 base and J lost 3; bases outside the gene matches: 6. Germline lookup yields CDR1 ENHRY and CDR2 SYGVKD. This CDR3 reads CAISELGLAGEVYEQYF. The CDR3 coding sequence is TGTGCCATCAGTGAGTTAGGACTAGCGGGGGAAGTCTACGAGCAGTACTTC.